The 18 T cell receptor beta chains presented below share a single source sample, sequenced in a study of response to subunit inactivated influenza vaccine. TCRdb analysed the RT-PCR reads with MiXCR anew, one entry per CDR3 protein. This table holds hundreds of thousands of distinct CDR3 sequences, around a fifth found once. Specimen: PBMCs from blood, collected approximately 20 months after vaccination. These receptors all come from a man aged 45-69 years who received an inactivated influenza vaccine.

The J gene is TRBJ1-2, the V gene TRBV12-3 or TRBV12-4; tentative D call: TRBD1 (5 bases). Trimming pared 7 bases from V and 7 bases from J, leaving 25 bases between. The CDR3 loop spans 16 amino acids. CDR3 region: CASTLGPREWLVGYTF. The CDR3, as DNA: TGTGCCAGCACCTTGGGTCCCAGGGAATGGTTGGTTGGCTACACCTTC.

This clonotype is a singleton in its sample. The chain combines TRBV7-9 with TRBJ2-1, with D possibly being TRBD1 (5 bases). The length of the CDR3 is 17 residues. V was pared by 1 base and J by 4 bases, with 17 bases between. Germline CDR1 SEHNR, CDR2 FQNEAQ (reference sequence). The CDR3 loop is CASSLGRFGAVYNEQFF. In nucleotides, the CDR3 is TGTGCCAGCAGCTTAGGCCGTTTTGGGGCGGTTTACAATGAGCAGTTCTTC. The full variable domain, with the rest looked up from reference TRBV7-9 and TRBJ2-1, is DTGVSQNPRHKITKRGQNVTFRCDPISEHNRLYWYRQTLGQGPEFLTYFQNEAQLEKSRLLSDRFSAERPKGSFSTLEIQRTEQGDSAMYLCASSLGRFGAVYNEQFFGPGTRLTVL.

This clonotype occurred a few times. The chain links TRBV30 to TRBJ2-3; 8 positions match TRBD2. The CDR3 is made up of 13 amino acids. With 7 bases clipped from V and 5 bases from J, the junction kept 8 bases outside the gene matches. Germline V gene data show CDR1 as GTSNPN and CDR2 as SVGIG (reference sequence). The CDR3: CAYRGLVGDTQYF. The CDR3 DNA is TGTGCCTACCGGGGACTAGTGGGAGATACGCAGTATTTT.

V is TRBV9 and J is TRBJ1-2; TRBD1 is a possible D gene (5 bases). This CDR3 region has 14 residues. Germline CDR1 and CDR2: SGDLS and YYNGEE. With 4 bases removed from V and 6 bases from J, the gap between germline ends came to 16 bases. CDR3 in DNA: TGTGCCAGCAGCCCGGGGGGTATTGGGGATGGCTACACCTTC. Amino acid sequence: CASSPGGIGDGYTF.

The chain recombines TRBV7-9 with TRBJ1-6; D is unclear. Germline V lookup: CDR1 SEHNR, CDR2 FQNEAQ (reference sequence). The CDR3 extends over 12 amino acids. Trimming removed 2 bases from V and 12 bases from J, with 8 bases in between. This chain's CDR3 is CASSLWLGPLHF. Here the CDR3 DNA reads TGTGCCAGCAGCTTATGGCTTGGACCCCTCCACTTT.

Remarks on this clonotype: An end of the junction differs from the germline gene, which may be a read error. This sequence joins TRBV5-4 and TRBJ1-2, with TRBD1 matching over 10 bases. This CDR3 is 16 amino acids long. The germline CDR1 and CDR2 sequences are SGHNT and YYREEE (reference sequence). The CDR3 spells CASSRLDRGVSYAYTF. DNA for the CDR3: TGTGCCAGCAGCCGCCTGGACAGGGGGGTTTCCTATGCCTACACCTTC.

The rearrangement links TRBV7-9 to TRBJ2-7; 11 positions match TRBD1. The CDR3 has 15 amino acids. Germline V gene data show CDR1 as SEHNR and CDR2 as FQNEAQ (reference sequence). Trimming at V came to 5 bases and at J to 4 bases, leaving 7 bases not matched to a gene. The DNA for the CDR3 is TGTGCCAGCAGCCCCGGGACAGGGGGTAGGTACGAGCAGTACTTC. Translating gives CASSPGTGGRYEQYF.

This clonotype was observed a few times. J is TRBJ1-5 and V is TRBV27; weak D call: TRBD1 (5 bases). The CDR3 covers 16 residues. Germline CDR1 is MNHEY and CDR2 is SMNVEV (reference sequence). Trimming stripped 5 bases from V and 2 bases from J, with 16 bases between. CDR3 nucleotide sequence: TGTGCCAGCAGTCCAATGAGGGGAATAGGCAATCAGCCCCAGCATTTT. It encodes CASSPMRGIGNQPQHF.

The sample holds many counts of this clonotype. The V call is TRBV6-5, the J call TRBJ2-1; 10 nucleotides agree with TRBD1. This CDR3 has 16 residues. The V segment lost 0 bases and the J segment 8 bases; nucleotides outside the gene matches: 7. Germline assignment: CDR1 MNHEY and CDR2 SVGAGI. For the CDR3, the DNA is TGTGCCAGCAGTTACTCGATTGGGGACAGGGGCGATGAGCAGTTCTTC. It translates to CASSYSIGDRGDEQFF.

This clonotype has just a few counts. The chain is built from TRBV29-1 and TRBJ2-1, with D possibly matching TRBD1 (6 bases). The CDR3 sequence is 13 residues long. The germline gives CDR1 SQVTM, CDR2 ANQGSEA. V was pared by 4 bases and J by 2 bases, with 9 bases between. The DNA for the CDR3 is TGCAGCGTTGCCAGGGGCACCTACAATGAGCAGTTCTTC. Its protein is CSVARGTYNEQFF.

The J gene is TRBJ1-2, the V gene TRBV4-1, with unresolved D. This CDR3 comprises 12 residues. Trimming removed 7 bases at V and 6 bases at J, with 12 bases between. Germline V CDR1 and CDR2: MGHRA, YSYEKL. The CDR3 loop is CASKSLGDGYTF. CDR3 DNA sequence: TGCGCCAGCAAGAGTCTCGGAGATGGCTACACCTTC.

This clonotype was observed a handful of times. The chain employs TRBV20-1 and TRBJ2-7, with a tentative D call TRBD1 (6 bases). The CDR3 loop spans 14 amino acids. Trimming stripped 0 bases from V and 5 bases from J, with 14 bases between. Germline V gene sequence: CDR1 DFQATT, CDR2 SNEGSKA (reference sequence). CDR3 nucleotide sequence: TGCAGTGCTAGAGATGGCAGCAGGGGCCACGAGCAGTACTTC. This encodes CSARDGSRGHEQYF.

V is TRBV20-1 and J is TRBJ2-2; 8 nucleotides agree with TRBD2. This CDR3 has 15 residues. From germline, CDR1 is DFQATT and CDR2 SNEGSKA (reference sequence). After removal of 5 bases from V and 1 base from J, the junction contained 6 bases not matched to a gene. CDR3 sequence: CSAPYAGGNTGELFF. CDR3 DNA: TGCAGTGCTCCCTACGCGGGAGGGAACACCGGGGAGCTGTTTTTT.

This clonotype was seen more than once but under ten times. V gene TRBV6-5 combines with J gene TRBJ2-7; the D is unclear. CDR3 length: 13 residues. CDR1 is MNHEY, CDR2 SVGAGI, per germline. Trimming shortened V by 4 bases and J by 3 bases, and 10 bases separated the two germline ends. The CDR3: CASSWSTYYEQYF. CDR3 coding DNA: TGTGCCAGCAGTTGGAGCACATACTACGAGCAGTACTTC.

This clonotype came up a few times. The gene calls are TRBV10-2 and TRBJ1-3, with 8 bases matching TRBD1. Germline-derived CDR1 and CDR2 are WSHSY and SAAADI. V lost 6 bases and J lost 9; bases outside the gene matches: 7. The CDR3 is 13 amino acids. CDR3 in amino acids: CASRGTGGATIYF. In nucleotides, the CDR3 is TGCGCCAGCAGGGGGACAGGTGGGGCCACCATATATTTT.

This clonotype was counted between two and nine times. V usage is TRBV7-2 and J usage is TRBJ2-7; tentative D call: TRBD2 (6 bases). Germline CDR1 and CDR2: SGHTA and FQGNSA. Trimming took off 5 bases at V and 4 bases at J, with 15 bases between the two ends. The CDR3 consists of 14 residues. CDR3 bases: TGTGCCAGCAGCAGAGCGGGCAAAGTTTACGAGCAGTACTTC. Protein: CASSRAGKVYEQYF.

This clonotype was observed a single time. The genes are TRBV15 and TRBJ1-2; 7 nucleotides agree with TRBD1. Germline values: CDR1 LNHNV, CDR2 YYDKDF (reference sequence). This CDR3 is built from 13 residues. V trimming: 2 bases; J trimming: 6 bases; junction bases outside the gene matches: 3. CDR3 DNA: TGTGCCACCAGCAGACGACAGGGCGATGGCTACACCTTC. This translates into CATSRRQGDGYTF.

This clonotype was counted a few times. This chain uses TRBV5-1 with TRBJ2-2, with D maybe TRBD1 (5 bases). Germline lookup yields CDR1 SGHRS and CDR2 YFSETQ. Trimming took off 0 bases at V and 8 bases at J, with 8 bases between the two ends. The CDR3 length is 13 residues. The CDR3 region has the DNA TGCGCCAGCAGCTTGGGACAGTCGGGGGAGCTGTTTTTT. The encoded protein is CASSLGQSGELFF.